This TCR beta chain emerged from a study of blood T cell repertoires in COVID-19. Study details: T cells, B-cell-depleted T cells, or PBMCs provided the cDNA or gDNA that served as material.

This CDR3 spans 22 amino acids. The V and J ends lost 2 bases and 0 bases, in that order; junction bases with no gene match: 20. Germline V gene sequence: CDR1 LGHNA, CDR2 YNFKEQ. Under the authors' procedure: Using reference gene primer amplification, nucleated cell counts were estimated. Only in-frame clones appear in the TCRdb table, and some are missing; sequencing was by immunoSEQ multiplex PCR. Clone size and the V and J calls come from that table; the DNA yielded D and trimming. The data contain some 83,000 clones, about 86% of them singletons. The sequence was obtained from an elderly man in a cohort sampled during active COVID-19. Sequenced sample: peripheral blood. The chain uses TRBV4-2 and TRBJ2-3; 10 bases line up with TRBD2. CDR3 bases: TGTGCCAGCAGCCAAAAAATTTCAAGCCTAGCGGGGGAGGAAGCTAGCACAGATACGCAGTATTTT. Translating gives CASSQKISSLAGEEASTDTQYF.